Below, 11 T cell receptor beta chains from the same sample are listed, as sequenced in a study of identical twins. MiXCR, applied by TCRdb to the 5' RACE reads, yields one record per CDR3 protein. The table records roughly 250,000 distinct CDR3 sequences, more than 13% of them present only once. Sequenced sample: memory (CD45RO+) T cells sorted from blood. These TCRs come from a woman in her late teens or twenties in good health.

The table lists this clonotype with many counts. The chain is built from TRBV7-2 and TRBJ2-1; D is possibly TRBD2 (5 bases). Trimming pared 1 base from V and 1 base from J, leaving 8 bases between. The CDR3 sequence is 15 residues long. Germline V CDR1 and CDR2: SGHTA, FQGNSA. The CDR3 coding sequence is TGTGCCAGCAGCTTAGTGAGCGGTTCCTACAATGAGCAGTTCTTC. Encoded protein: CASSLVSGSYNEQFF.

This clonotype was recorded a few times. The gene calls are TRBV6-1 and TRBJ1-4, with 7 bases fitting TRBD1. CDR3 size: 11 residues. The ends lost 3 bases at V and 13 bases at J; junction bases unmatched: 2. Germline CDR1 and CDR2: MNHNS and SASEGT. CDR3 bases: TGTGCCAGCAGTGACAGGGACAGACTGTTTTTT. This gives the protein CASSDRDRLFF.

The chain recombines TRBV9 with TRBJ2-2, with D possibly matching TRBD2 (6 bases). Germline CDR1 and CDR2: SGDLS and YYNGEE. CDR3 length equals 14 residues. The V end lost 6 bases, the J end lost 4 bases, and 13 bases lay between the germline ends. CDR3 DNA: TGTGCCAGCAAGCCGGGGGTTGTCACCGGGGAGCTGTTTTTT. Residues: CASKPGVVTGELFF.

This clonotype came up many times. The rearrangement joins TRBV5-1 to TRBJ2-7; the match to TRBD1 covers 8 bases. Trimming removed 4 bases from V and 6 bases from J; junction bases left unmatched: 9. The length of the CDR3 is 14 residues. In germline, CDR1 is SGHRS, CDR2 YFSETQ. The CDR3 is CASSPHGQGGEQYF. In DNA, the CDR3 is TGCGCCAGCAGCCCACACGGACAGGGAGGCGAGCAGTACTTC. The variable domain in full, completed from reference TRBV5-1 and TRBJ2-7, reads KAGVTQTPRYLIKTRGQQVTLSCSPISGHRSVSWYQQTPGQGLQFLFEYFSETQRNKGNFPGRFSGRQFSNSRSEMNVSTLELGDSALYLCASSPHGQGGEQYFGPGTRLTVT.

This clonotype was detected many times. This sequence joins TRBV3-1 and TRBJ2-1; TRBD2 aligns across 14 bases. This CDR3 spans 16 amino acids. The germline V gene has CDR1 LGHDT and CDR2 YNNKEL (reference sequence). Trimming cost V 3 bases and J 6 bases; bases outside gene matches: 4. The CDR3 coding sequence is TGTGCCAGCAGCCAGACTAGCGGGAGGGCCCTCAATGAGCAGTTCTTC. This encodes CASSQTSGRALNEQFF.

This clonotype was recorded at least ten times. This chain connects TRBV20-1 to TRBJ1-1; D remains unclear. This CDR3 spans 13 amino acids. V dropped 0 bases and J dropped 1 base, with 6 bases sitting between them. The germline CDR1 and CDR2 sequences are DFQATT and SNEGSKA (reference sequence). The CDR3 DNA sequence: TGCAGTGCTAGAGATCAAGGGAACACTGAAGCTTTCTTT. Translating gives CSARDQGNTEAFF.

There are many counts of this clonotype. V is TRBV3-1 and J is TRBJ1-1; weak D call: TRBD1 (6 bases). V was clipped by 4 bases and J by 6 bases, with 15 bases between them. CDR3 length: 14 residues. CDR1 is LGHDT and CDR2 is YNNKEL in the germline V gene (reference sequence). The CDR3 region is CASSRLEGGPEAFF. The CDR3, as DNA: TGTGCCAGCAGCCGCCTGGAGGGGGGCCCTGAAGCTTTCTTT.

This clonotype was counted a few times. The junction departs from the called germline gene at one end, perhaps through a read error. The V gene is TRBV13, the J gene TRBJ2-5; D is uncertain. Germline V gene data show CDR1 as PRHDT and CDR2 as FYEKMQ (reference sequence). The CDR3 sequence is 18 residues long. CDR3 bases: TGTGCCAGCAGTTTAGGCACGCTGGGTCCAGCAGGTCAAGAGACCCAGTACTTC. Translated, it gives CASSLGTLGPAGQETQYF.

In its sample, this clonotype was seen a few times. The V gene is TRBV20-1, the J gene TRBJ1-1; the match to TRBD1 covers 7 bases. V lost 5 bases to trimming and J lost 5 bases; unmatched junction nucleotides: 11. The CDR3 is 14 residues long. CDR1 and CDR2 from the germline V gene are DFQATT and SNEGSKA (reference sequence). CDR3 in amino acids: CSASRQGAGTEAFF. CDR3 nucleotide sequence: TGCAGTGCTTCCCGACAGGGAGCAGGTACTGAAGCTTTCTTT.

The chain employs TRBV27 and TRBJ2-2, with D possibly being TRBD2 (6 bases). The CDR3 is made up of 14 amino acids. In germline, CDR1 is MNHEY, CDR2 SMNVEV (reference sequence). V dropped 5 bases and J dropped 5 bases, with 12 bases sitting between them. The CDR3 region is CASSPGVATGELFF. As DNA, the CDR3 is TGTGCCAGCAGTCCGGGAGTTGCTACCGGGGAGCTGTTTTTT.

V gene TRBV12-3 or TRBV12-4 combines with J gene TRBJ2-2, with 7 positions matching TRBD2. CDR3 size: 14 residues. The junction had 7 bases not matched to a gene; V was cut back by 8 bases and J by 4 bases. The DNA for the CDR3 is TGTGCCAGCCACACTCGGGGGGTCACCGGGGAGCTGTTTTTT. It specifies CASHTRGVTGELFF.